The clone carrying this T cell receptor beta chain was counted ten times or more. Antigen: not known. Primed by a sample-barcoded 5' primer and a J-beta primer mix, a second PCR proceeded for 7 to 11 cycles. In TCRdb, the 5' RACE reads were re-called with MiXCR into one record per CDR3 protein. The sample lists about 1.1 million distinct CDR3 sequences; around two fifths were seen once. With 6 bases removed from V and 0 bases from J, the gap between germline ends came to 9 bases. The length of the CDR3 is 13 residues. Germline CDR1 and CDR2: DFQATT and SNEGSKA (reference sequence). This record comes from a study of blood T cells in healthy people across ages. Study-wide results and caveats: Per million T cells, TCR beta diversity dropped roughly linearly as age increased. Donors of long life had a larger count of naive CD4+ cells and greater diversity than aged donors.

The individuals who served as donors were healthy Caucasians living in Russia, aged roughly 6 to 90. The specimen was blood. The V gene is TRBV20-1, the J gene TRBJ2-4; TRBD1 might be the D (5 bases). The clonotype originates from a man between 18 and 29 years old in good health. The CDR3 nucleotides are TGCAGTGCCAAGACAGCAGCCAAAAACATTCAGTACTTC. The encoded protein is CSAKTAAKNIQYF.